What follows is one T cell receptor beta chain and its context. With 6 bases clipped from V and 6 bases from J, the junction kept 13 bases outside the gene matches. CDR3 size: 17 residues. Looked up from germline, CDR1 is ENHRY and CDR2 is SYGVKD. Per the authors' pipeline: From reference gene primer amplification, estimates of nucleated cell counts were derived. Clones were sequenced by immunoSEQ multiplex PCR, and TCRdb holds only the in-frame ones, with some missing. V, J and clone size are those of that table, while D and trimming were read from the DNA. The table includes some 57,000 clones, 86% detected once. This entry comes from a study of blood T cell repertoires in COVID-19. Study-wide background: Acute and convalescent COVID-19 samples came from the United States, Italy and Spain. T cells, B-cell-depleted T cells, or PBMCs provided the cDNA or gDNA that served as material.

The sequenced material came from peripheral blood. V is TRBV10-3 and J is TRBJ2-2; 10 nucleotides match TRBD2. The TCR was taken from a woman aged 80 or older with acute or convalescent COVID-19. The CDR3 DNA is TGTGCCATCAGGAGCTCCAGCGGGGGGGCCGGTGCCGGGGAGCTGTTTTTT. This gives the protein CAIRSSSGGAGAGELFF.